The 18 T cell receptor beta chains given below trace back to one sample, sequenced in a study of T cell repertoires in cytomegalovirus infection. One entry per CDR3 protein results from TCRdb running MiXCR on the reads. The sample consists of about 120,000 distinct CDR3 sequences, 10% of them appearing once. Their antigens remain unidentified. The material sequenced was PBMCs, sequenced either directly or after in vitro stimulation (not recorded which). The source of these receptors is a human donor in good health (CMV status not recorded). Some clones in this sample may be carry-over from other donors' samples.

The chain recombines TRBV12-3 or TRBV12-4 with TRBJ2-5, with D uncertain. CDR3 size: 12 residues. V dropped 7 bases and J dropped 0 bases, with 6 bases sitting between them. DNA for the CDR3: TGTGCCAGCAACCGCAACCAAGAGACCCAGTACTTC. Encoded protein: CASNRNQETQYF.

This clonotype was seen many times. V usage is TRBV10-3 and J usage is TRBJ2-3; 10 bases are a match to TRBD2. Germline loops: CDR1 ENHRY, CDR2 SYGVKD. With 4 bases clipped from V and 3 bases from J, the junction kept 10 bases outside the gene matches. The CDR3 runs to 17 residues. This CDR3 reads CAISASLGTSETDTQYF. DNA for the CDR3: TGTGCCATCAGTGCCTCGCTTGGGACTAGCGAAACAGATACGCAGTATTTT.

Only a few counts were recorded for this clonotype. The gene calls are TRBV19 and TRBJ2-1; a weak D match, TRBD2 (5 bases). Germline CDR1 and CDR2: LNHDA and SQIVND (reference sequence). Trimming pared 6 bases from V and 0 bases from J, leaving 12 bases between. There are 15 residues in the CDR3. The CDR3 DNA reads as TGTGCCAGTAGCTGGGAGCGAAGCTCCTACAATGAGCAGTTCTTC. Amino acids: CASSWERSSYNEQFF.

This clonotype has a count of ten or more. The chain combines TRBV12-3 or TRBV12-4 with TRBJ2-2, with D perhaps matching TRBD2 (6 bases). Trimming took 7 bases from V and 1 from J, leaving 13 bases between them. The CDR3 has 15 residues. This CDR3 is CASTPLAENTGELFF. The CDR3 DNA is TGTGCCAGCACCCCTTTAGCGGAGAACACCGGGGAGCTGTTTTTT.

There are many counts of this clonotype. The chain has TRBV7-9 and TRBJ1-1; D is ambiguous. Trimming removed 7 bases from V and 7 bases from J, with 10 bases in between. CDR1 and CDR2 (germline): SEHNR, FQNEAQ (reference sequence). This CDR3 has 11 amino acids. The CDR3, as DNA: TGTGCCAGCAATAAAGGTGATGAAGCTTTCTTT. Translating gives CASNKGDEAFF.

This clonotype occurred a few times. This rearrangement joins TRBV5-6 to TRBJ2-1; the D gene is possibly TRBD2 (5 bases). Per the germline V gene, CDR1 is SGHDT and CDR2 is YYEEEE. V lost 2 bases and J lost 8, with 14 bases in between. The CDR3 spans 14 residues. In nucleotides, the CDR3 is TGTGCCAGCAGCTTTGGACTGGGTGGGGATGAGCAGTTCTTC. Translating it yields CASSFGLGGDEQFF.

This clonotype came up once. This may come from a read error, since a much larger clone is one base off. CDR3 residues: CSIEDPIGGKNSYNEQFF. DNA for the CDR3: TGCAGCATTGAAGATCCGATAGGGGGCAAAAATTCCTACAATGAGCAGTTCTTC. The rearrangement uses TRBV29-1 and TRBJ2-1, with 7 bases fitting TRBD1. CDR3 length equals 18 residues. Germline V gene data show CDR1 as SQVTM and CDR2 as ANQGSEA.

This clonotype was counted ten times or more. Here the CDR3 reads CASSLGLAGLYEQYF. CDR3 DNA sequence: TGTGCCAGCAGCTTAGGACTAGCGGGGCTCTACGAGCAGTACTTC. V is TRBV7-2 and J is TRBJ2-7; 11 nucleotides align to TRBD2. Trimming removed 1 base from V and 3 bases from J; junction bases left unmatched: 2. The CDR3 extends over 15 amino acids. CDR1 and CDR2 (germline): SGHTA, FQGNSA.

This clonotype was seen a few times. The chain links TRBV7-8 to TRBJ2-3; 7 nucleotides agree with TRBD1. This CDR3 is built from 17 residues. J gave up 0 bases and V 2 bases, and 8 bases lay outside the gene matches. Germline V gene data show CDR1 as SGHVS and CDR2 as FQNEAQ. Here the CDR3 reads CASSLLPGQRSTDTQYF. The DNA of the CDR3 is TGTGCCAGCAGCTTACTACCGGGACAGCGTAGCACAGATACGCAGTATTTT.

This clonotype was seen only a few times. A junction boundary mismatches the germline segment, possibly from a read error. The chain joins TRBV18 to TRBJ2-1; TRBD2 is a possible D gene (6 bases). In germline, CDR1 is KGHSH, CDR2 LQKENI. The CDR3 contains 14 residues. The CDR3 region is CASSPGMEGPEKFF. CDR3 nucleotides: TGTGCCAGCTCACCAGGTATGGAGGGACCTGAGAAGTTCTTC.

The rearrangement links TRBV5-1 to TRBJ2-7; tentative D call: TRBD1 (6 bases). V gave up 2 bases and J gave up 2 bases, with 14 bases separating them. Germline-derived CDR1 and CDR2 are SGHRS and YFSETQ. The CDR3 is 15 residues long. The CDR3, as DNA: TGCGCCAGCAGCTTCGGGGCAGGGGCGACCTACGAGCAGTACGTC. This translates into CASSFGAGATYEQYV.

This clonotype was found a few times. This rearrangement joins TRBV6-5 to TRBJ1-2, with a tentative D call TRBD1 (6 bases). The CDR3 consists of 13 residues. CDR1 is MNHEY and CDR2 is SVGAGI in the germline V gene. The V and J ends lost 2 bases and 7 bases respectively, with 11 bases between them. This chain's CDR3 is CASSYGGAGGYTF. The DNA for the CDR3 is TGTGCCAGCAGTTACGGGGGGGCAGGTGGCTACACCTTC.

Ten or more counts support this clonotype. The rearrangement links TRBV6-2 or TRBV6-3 to TRBJ2-7; 13 bases fit TRBD2. This CDR3 contains 15 residues. Germline CDR1 and CDR2: MNHEY and SVGEGT. V shed 7 bases, J shed 5 bases, and the junction held 8 bases outside the gene matches. The CDR3 nucleotides are TGTGCCAGCATCTCAGGACTAGCGGGAGCAGACGAGCAGTACTTC. Protein: CASISGLAGADEQYF.

This clonotype came up many times. In nucleotides, the CDR3 is TGTGCCAGCAGCTTAGGACTAGCGTCGGATACGCAGTATTTT. This translates into CASSLGLASDTQYF. V usage is TRBV5-4 and J usage is TRBJ2-3; 9 bases agree with TRBD2. Germline V gene data show CDR1 as SGHNT and CDR2 as YYREEE (reference sequence). This CDR3 contains 14 residues. The V segment lost 2 bases and the J segment 6 bases; nucleotides outside the gene matches: 4. The whole variable domain, remainder taken from reference TRBV5-4 and TRBJ2-3, is ETGVTQSPTHLIKTRGQQVTLRCSSQSGHNTVSWYQQALGQGPQFIFQYYREEENGRGNFPPRFSGLQFPNYSSELNVNALELDDSALYLCASSLGLASDTQYFGPGTRLTVL.

J is TRBJ2-7 and V is TRBV27; D remains unclear. This CDR3 is built from 13 residues. Germline-derived CDR1 and CDR2 are MNHEY and SMNVEV (reference sequence). V shed 2 bases and J shed 2 bases, with 7 bases lying between them. CDR3 coding DNA: TGTGCCAGCAGTTTAGGCAGAACCTACGAGCAGTACTTC. This codes for CASSLGRTYEQYF.

The chain uses TRBV7-2 and TRBJ1-6; D not resolved. The CDR3 runs to 16 residues. The germline V gene encodes CDR1 SGHTA and CDR2 FQGNSA. Trimming cost V 1 base and J 0 bases, with 7 bases left between them. The CDR3, as DNA: TGTGCCAGCAGCTTAGGCCTGGTCTCCTATAATTCACCCCTCCACTTT. Encoded protein: CASSLGLVSYNSPLHF.

This chain uses TRBV19 with TRBJ1-2; possible D gene TRBD1, 5 bases. This CDR3 has 16 residues. Trimming took 4 bases from V and 8 from J, leaving 23 bases between them. Germline values: CDR1 LNHDA, CDR2 SQIVND (reference sequence). The chain's CDR3 is CASSRLRDATNGGYTF. The DNA of the CDR3 is TGTGCCAGTAGTAGACTCCGGGACGCTACTAATGGGGGCTACACCTTC.

This clonotype has a count of ten or more. The chain uses TRBV7-2 and TRBJ2-7; unclear D gene. Per germline, CDR1 SGHTA and CDR2 FQGNSA. The CDR3 has 13 amino acids. Trimming removed 1 base from V and 6 bases from J, with 10 bases in between. The DNA for the CDR3 is TGTGCCAGCAGCTTAGGACCGGTAGGCGAGCAGTACGTC. Its translation: CASSLGPVGEQYV.